This T cell receptor (beta chain) was retrieved from a study of human T cells and chemical hapten exposure. Germline assignment: CDR1 SNHLY and CDR2 FYNNEI. The CDR3 is made up of 15 amino acids. V shed 5 bases and J shed 8 bases, with 21 bases lying between them. Time point given: pre-sensitization, week 0. The sample's treatment: therapeutic diphenylcyclopropenone sensitization with weekly scalp DPC. This clonotype was counted ten times or more. Via MiXCR, TCRdb re-called the RACE reads, giving one row per CDR3 protein. The table has more than 300,000 distinct CDR3 sequences, approximately 5.1% seen once.

The material was whole blood, obtained in connection with sensitization to the hapten diphenylcyclopropenone (DPC). This TCR was recovered from a woman aged 50 to 60 with alopecia areata. Some clones in this sample may be carry-over from other donors' samples. V gene TRBV2 combines with J gene TRBJ1-2, with D maybe TRBD1 (5 bases). The CDR3 loop is CASSIAGGSESGYTF. The CDR3 DNA reads as TGTGCCAGCAGTATTGCCGGGGGGTCGGAATCCGGCTACACCTTC.